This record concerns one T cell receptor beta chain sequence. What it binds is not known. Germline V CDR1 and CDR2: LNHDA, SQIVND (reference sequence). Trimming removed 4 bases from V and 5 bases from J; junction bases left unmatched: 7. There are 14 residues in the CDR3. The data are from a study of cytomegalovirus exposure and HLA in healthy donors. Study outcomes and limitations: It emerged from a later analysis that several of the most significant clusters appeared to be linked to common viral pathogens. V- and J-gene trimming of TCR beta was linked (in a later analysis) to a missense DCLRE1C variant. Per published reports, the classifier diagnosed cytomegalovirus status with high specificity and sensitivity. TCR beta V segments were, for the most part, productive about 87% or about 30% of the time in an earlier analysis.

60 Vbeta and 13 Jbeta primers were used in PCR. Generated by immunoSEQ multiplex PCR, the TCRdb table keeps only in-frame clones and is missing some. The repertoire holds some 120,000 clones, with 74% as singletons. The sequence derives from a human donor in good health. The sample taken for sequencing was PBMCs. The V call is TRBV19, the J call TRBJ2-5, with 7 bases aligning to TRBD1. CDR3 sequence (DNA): TGTGCCAGTAGTACAGGGGGTCCCGGGGAGACCCAGTACTTC. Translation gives CASSTGGPGETQYF.